This T cell receptor (beta chain) appears in the sequencing data of a study of identical twins. Points on this clonotype: Its antigen is as yet unknown.

CDR3 length: 15 residues. CDR1 is SEHNR and CDR2 is FQNEAQ in the germline V gene (reference sequence). V lost 5 bases, J lost 5 bases, and 7 bases stayed unmatched. Unique molecular identifiers were present on the cDNA, which also gained a universal primer site by template switching. MiXCR, run by TCRdb on the 5' RACE reads, gives a single entry per CDR3 protein. This sample has about 890,000 distinct CDR3 sequences; 9% to 15% occur once, and the top ten carry under 2%. The study's findings and limits: Within cord blood, abundant beta clonotypes carried fewer insertions, but memory repertoires showed no such trend. For out-of-frame alpha sequences shared by twins, low generation probability was in excess. In zero-insertion analyses, partial confounding could arise from invariant MAIT and iNKT cells.

These data were also filed under a second study, of yellow fever vaccine responses in identical twins.

Specimen: PBMCs. This chain joins TRBV7-9 and TRBJ2-1, with TRBD2 matching 9 bases. This clonotype was obtained from a woman aged 18-35 years in good health. The CDR3 sequence: CASSPRTSAHNEQFF. Here the CDR3 DNA reads TGTGCCAGCAGCCCGCGGACTAGCGCCCACAATGAGCAGTTCTTC.